This paragraph reports one TCR beta chain. The data originate from a study of shared clonotypes between healthy human individuals. The protocol was immunoSEQ multiplex PCR, while the TCRdb copy is restricted to in-frame clones and leaves out a portion. The top ten hold roughly 1.8% of the sample, which has under 850,000 clones, 55% to 75% seen once. The clonotype comes from a woman in her thirties in good health. The sample was memory CD4+ T cells sorted from blood. Subset given: CD45RA-negative fraction.

CDR3 region: CASTRPGNGELFF. The CDR3 nucleotides read TGTGCCAGCACAAGACCAGGAAACGGGGAGCTGTTTTTT. The chain joins TRBV25-1 to TRBJ2-2; no firm D call. Germline-derived CDR1 and CDR2 are MGHDK and SYGVNS. The ends were cut back, 7 bases at V and 7 bases at J, with 13 bases in the middle. This CDR3 is 13 amino acids long. The full variable domain, with the rest looked up from reference TRBV25-1 and TRBJ2-2, is EADIYQTPRYLVIGTGKKITLECSQTMGHDKMYWYQQDPGMELHLIHYSYGVNSTEKGDLSSESTVSRIRTEHFPLTLESARPSHTSQYLCASTRPGNGELFFGEGSRLTVL.